These 30 T cell receptor beta chains originate from one sample sequenced in a study of regulatory T cells in long-lasting Graves disease. Combining iRepertoire HTBI primers with Arm-PCR of CDR3 regions, the authors built TCR beta libraries. Each CDR3 protein is one row after TCRdb ran MiXCR on the multiplex PCR reads. Counted here are approximately 300,000 distinct CDR3 sequences, over 15% occurring once; the ten biggest clones make up 35% to 45%. Documented time point: newly diagnosed GD, antithyroid drugs for less than 3 months. PBMCs provided the RNA from which the TCR library was made. Sequenced here: peripheral blood mononuclear cells (PBMCs), sampled at new diagnosis, from a patient treated with antithyroid drugs. Receptors were obtained from a female donor with Graves disease.

This clonotype was seen ten or more times. CDR3 nucleotides: TGTGCCAGCAGCTTAGAGTTGGACGTAGAGCAGTACTTC. Its translation: CASSLELDVEQYF. This chain connects TRBV11-2 to TRBJ2-7, with no clear D. Deletions cut 0 bases from V and 7 bases from J, with 10 bases between. CDR1 is SGHAT, CDR2 FQNNGV, per germline. CDR3 length: 13 amino acids.

This clonotype was counted many times. This chain uses TRBV7-8 with TRBJ1-1, with a tentative D call TRBD1 (5 bases). Per the germline V gene, CDR1 is SGHVS and CDR2 is FQNEAQ. The CDR3 loop spans 14 amino acids. V gave up 5 bases and J gave up 1 base, with 11 bases separating them. CDR3 nucleotide sequence: TGTGCCAGCAGCCGTAATGGGGCGAACACTGAAGCTTTCTTT. Protein product: CASSRNGANTEAFF.

This clonotype was counted many times. At one boundary the junction diverges from the germline segment, which might be a read error. This chain joins TRBV7-8 and TRBJ2-2; D gene ambiguous. Germline CDR1 SGHVS, CDR2 FQNEAQ. The CDR3 runs to 14 residues. The CDR3 nucleotides are TGTGCCGGCAGCTTAGTGCGGATGAGAGGGGAGCTGTTTTTT. Its protein product is CAGSLVRMRGELFF.

V gene TRBV5-8 combines with J gene TRBJ2-1; a possible D gene is TRBD1 (6 bases). Trimming pared 3 bases from V and 10 bases from J, leaving 17 bases between. The CDR3 sequence is 14 residues long. The V gene's germline CDR1 is SGHTS and CDR2 YDEGEE. CDR3 in amino acids: CASSSEQGKPEQFF. In DNA, the CDR3 is TGTGCCAGCAGCTCAGAACAGGGTAAACCGGAGCAGTTCTTC.

This clonotype has a count of ten or more. The gene calls are TRBV27 and TRBJ1-3, with a weak D call TRBD1 (5 bases). CDR1 and CDR2 from the germline V gene are MNHEY and SMNVEV (reference sequence). V was cut by 5 bases and J by 0 bases, with 14 bases left in between. The CDR3 contains 16 residues. DNA of the CDR3: TGTGCCAGCAGTGGGGACGGTCGGGGCTCTGGAAACACCATATATTTT. It encodes CASSGDGRGSGNTIYF.

This clonotype was counted many times. The chain joins TRBV11-2 to TRBJ1-1; no reliable D call. Per the germline V gene, CDR1 is SGHAT and CDR2 is FQNNGV. The CDR3 runs to 12 residues. Trimming removed 5 bases from V and 5 bases from J, with 9 bases in between. The CDR3 protein is CASSLAGTEAFF. In DNA, the CDR3 is TGTGCCAGCAGCCTCGCAGGAACTGAAGCTTTCTTT.

This clonotype has more than one count but fewer than ten. The chain has TRBV5-1 and TRBJ1-5, with 7 bases identical to TRBD1. CDR1 and CDR2 (germline): SGHRS, YFSETQ. CDR3 size: 14 residues. V was clipped by 3 bases and J by 4 bases; unmatched bases: 4. The CDR3 bases are TGCGCCAGCAGCTCTTACAGGGGTAATCAGCCCCAGCATTTT. This encodes CASSSYRGNQPQHF.

This chain uses TRBV7-9 with TRBJ2-7; 10 nucleotides align to TRBD1. CDR1 SEHNR and CDR2 FQNEAQ come from the germline V gene (reference sequence). The CDR3 is 14 amino acids. J was trimmed by 5 bases and V by 6 bases; bases with no gene match: 7. CDR3 region: CASRKGQGPNEQYF. In DNA, the CDR3 is TGTGCCAGCAGGAAGGGACAGGGGCCAAACGAGCAGTACTTC. Full variable domain (remainder filled in from reference TRBV7-9 and TRBJ2-7): DTGVSQNPRHKITKRGQNVTFRCDPISEHNRLYWYRQTLGQGPEFLTYFQNEAQLEKSRLLSDRFSAERPKGSFSTLEIQRTEQGDSAMYLCASRKGQGPNEQYFGPGTRLTVT.

This clonotype was seen at least ten times. This rearrangement joins TRBV7-8 to TRBJ2-7, with no clear D. Germline V gene sequence: CDR1 SGHVS, CDR2 FQNEAQ. The length of the CDR3 is 14 residues. Trimming pared 5 bases from V and 7 bases from J, leaving 18 bases between. CDR3 DNA sequence: TGTGCCAGCAGCCTTCTCGACGGCCCTAGGGAGCAGTACTTC. Translating gives CASSLLDGPREQYF. Full variable domain (outside the CDR3, taken from reference TRBV7-8 and TRBJ2-7): GAGVSQSPRYKVAKRGQDVALRCDPISGHVSLFWYQQALGQGPEFLTYFQNEAQLDKSGLPSDRFFAERPEGSVSTLKIQRTQQEDSAVYLCASSLLDGPREQYFGPGTRLTVT.

The genes are TRBV28 and TRBJ1-2; D perhaps matches TRBD1 (6 bases). The CDR3 spans 15 residues. CDR1 is MDHEN, CDR2 SYDVKM, per germline. Trimming cost V 2 bases and J 4 bases, with 14 bases left between them. CDR3 amino acids: CASSLVGKGGYGYTF. The CDR3 DNA reads as TGTGCCAGCAGTTTAGTGGGAAAAGGGGGCTATGGCTACACCTTC.

This clonotype was observed many times. V usage is TRBV19 and J usage is TRBJ2-7; no definite D call. V lost 7 bases and J 1 base, leaving 8 bases between the germline ends. The germline gives CDR1 LNHDA, CDR2 SQIVND (reference sequence). CDR3 length equals 12 residues. The DNA of the CDR3 is TGTGCCAGTAAGCAGGAATCCTACGAGCAGTACTTC. Its translation is CASKQESYEQYF.

This clonotype was detected ten times or more. The chain employs TRBV7-8 and TRBJ1-2; 10 nucleotides agree with TRBD1. The V gene's germline CDR1 is SGHVS and CDR2 FQNEAQ. J lost 0 bases, V lost 5 bases, and 15 bases had no gene match. This CDR3 is built from 19 residues. The CDR3: CASSPSRTGGRAPNYGYTF. The CDR3 DNA reads TGTGCCAGCAGCCCTAGCCGGACAGGGGGTCGGGCTCCTAACTATGGCTACACCTTC.

This clonotype showed up many times. The rearrangement uses TRBV18 and TRBJ1-2; no definite D call. The CDR3 loop spans 16 amino acids. Germline loops: CDR1 KGHSH, CDR2 LQKENI. The V and J ends lost 3 bases and 5 bases respectively, with 19 bases between them. CDR3 in amino acids: CASSPEADVGGYGYTF. The CDR3 bases are TGTGCCAGCTCACCCGAGGCAGACGTGGGAGGGTATGGCTACACCTTC.

This chain uses TRBV6-5 with TRBJ2-1; D might be TRBD1 (6 bases). Trimming cost V 0 bases and J 5 bases, with 11 bases left between them. Germline loops: CDR1 MNHEY, CDR2 SVGAGI. The CDR3 totals 15 residues. In DNA form, the CDR3 reads TGTGCCAGCAGTTACTCGTGGGGGCTGCACAATGAGCAGTTCTTC. Its protein product is CASSYSWGLHNEQFF.

V is TRBV7-9 and J is TRBJ2-1; D is tentatively TRBD1 or TRBD2 (5 bases each). CDR1 is SEHNR, CDR2 FQNEAQ, per germline (reference sequence). The CDR3 consists of 14 residues. V was pared by 1 base and J by 5 bases, with 9 bases between. CDR3 coding DNA: TGTGCCAGCAGCTTAGAGGGACGGGACAATGAGCAGTTCTTC. This codes for CASSLEGRDNEQFF. The full variable domain, rest sourced from reference TRBV7-9 and TRBJ2-1, is DTGVSQNPRHKITKRGQNVTFRCDPISEHNRLYWYRQTLGQGPEFLTYFQNEAQLEKSRLLSDRFSAERPKGSFSTLEIQRTEQGDSAMYLCASSLEGRDNEQFFGPGTRLTVL.

In its sample, this clonotype was seen many times. The gene calls are TRBV27 and TRBJ2-7, with a tentative D call TRBD1 (5 bases). V lost 6 bases and J lost 3, with 12 bases in between. Germline V gives CDR1 MNHEY, CDR2 SMNVEV (reference sequence). The CDR3 contains 13 residues. DNA for the CDR3: TGTGCCAGCAGGGGCGCAGGGAACTACGAGCAGTACTTC. Its translation: CASRGAGNYEQYF.

The J gene is TRBJ2-5, the V gene TRBV29-1; no reliable D call. With 5 bases removed from V and 2 bases from J, the gap between germline ends came to 9 bases. This CDR3 has 12 amino acids. Germline CDR1 reads SQVTM; CDR2 reads ANQGSEA. The DNA of the CDR3 is TGCAGCGTTTATGGCGGACAAGAGACCCAGTACTTC. As protein: CSVYGGQETQYF.

This clonotype showed up many times. The chain uses TRBV2 and TRBJ2-5, with D uncertain. Germline loops: CDR1 SNHLY, CDR2 FYNNEI. The CDR3 totals 12 residues. V dropped 6 bases and J dropped 9 bases, with 14 bases sitting between them. CDR3 region: CASRQRAPPQYF. CDR3 in DNA: TGTGCCAGCAGGCAGCGTGCCCCCCCCCAGTACTTC.

This clonotype was counted many times. The chain carries TRBV3-1 and TRBJ2-3; 10 positions agree with TRBD2. Unmatched junction bases numbered 8, after V lost 5 bases and J lost 0 bases. CDR1 is LGHDT, CDR2 YNNKEL, per germline (reference sequence). The CDR3 runs to 17 residues. The CDR3 coding sequence is TGTGCCAGCAGCTACCTAAGCGGGAGGGCTAGCACAGATACGCAGTATTTT. It is translated as CASSYLSGRASTDTQYF.

This clonotype appeared many times. J is TRBJ2-1 and V is TRBV5-5; D gene unclear. The V and J ends lost 0 bases and 7 bases respectively, with 14 bases between them. The CDR3 is 15 residues long. The V gene's germline CDR1 is SGHKS and CDR2 YYEKEE (reference sequence). CDR3 amino acids: CASSLARLVLNEQFF. Here the CDR3 DNA reads TGTGCCAGCAGCTTGGCCCGGCTTGTCCTTAATGAGCAGTTCTTC.

The chain uses TRBV5-1 and TRBJ2-7, with 10 bases fitting TRBD1. This CDR3 spans 13 amino acids. Germline CDR1 reads SGHRS; CDR2 reads YFSETQ. Unmatched junction bases numbered 4, after V lost 4 bases and J lost 6 bases. CDR3 DNA sequence: TGCGCCAGCAGCCCAGGGACAGGGGCCGAGCAGTACTTC. Protein sequence: CASSPGTGAEQYF.

The chain combines TRBV6-2 or TRBV6-3 with TRBJ1-1; TRBD1 aligns across 11 bases. CDR1 is MNHEY and CDR2 is SVGEGT in the germline V gene. V shed 0 bases, J shed 0 bases, and the junction held 3 bases outside the gene matches. The CDR3 is 17 residues long. CDR3: CASSYSGQGDLNTEAFF. DNA for the CDR3: TGTGCCAGCAGTTACTCGGGACAGGGGGATTTGAACACTGAAGCTTTCTTT.

Many counts were recorded for this clonotype. The rearrangement links TRBV5-1 to TRBJ1-1; D ambiguous. V lost 4 bases, J lost 0 bases, and 10 bases lay in between. The CDR3 length is 14 residues. Looked up from germline, CDR1 is SGHRS and CDR2 is YFSETQ. The CDR3 reads CASSDHPMNTEAFF. CDR3 coding DNA: TGCGCCAGCAGCGATCACCCTATGAACACTGAAGCTTTCTTT.

The sample holds a few counts of this clonotype. V is TRBV19 and J is TRBJ2-7; D gene ambiguous. Germline CDR1 reads LNHDA; CDR2 reads SQIVND (reference sequence). V lost 4 bases to trimming and J lost 3 bases, with 16 bases between them. CDR3 length: 15 residues. CDR3 in amino acids: CASSTPGGKFYEQYF. The CDR3 region has the DNA TGTGCCAGTAGTACCCCAGGCGGCAAGTTCTACGAGCAGTACTTC.

J is TRBJ2-5 and V is TRBV28; 10 bases are a match to TRBD2. With V trimmed by 4 bases and J by 2 bases, 7 bases remained unmatched. The CDR3 sequence is 16 residues long. The germline V gene encodes CDR1 MDHEN and CDR2 SYDVKM. The CDR3 spells CASSYSRTSGQETQYF. The CDR3, as DNA: TGTGCCAGCAGTTACAGCCGGACTAGCGGACAAGAGACCCAGTACTTC.

The V and J genes are TRBV12-3 or TRBV12-4 and TRBJ2-7, with TRBD2 as a possible D gene (6 bases). V dropped 5 bases and J dropped 0 bases, with 20 bases sitting between them. This CDR3 is 17 amino acids long. The CDR3 coding sequence is TGTGCCAGCAGTCCCCACCCGTGGGCCGGGGGCTCCTACGAGCAGTACTTC. Protein product: CASSPHPWAGGSYEQYF.

This clonotype has ten or more counts. The genes are TRBV2 and TRBJ2-7; D unresolved. There are 13 residues in the CDR3. Germline-derived CDR1 and CDR2 are SNHLY and FYNNEI. V was clipped by 8 bases and J by 7 bases, with 18 bases between them. The CDR3, as DNA: TGTGCCAGCCTGGGGTCCCCGCTCGGGGAGCAGTACTTC. This encodes CASLGSPLGEQYF.

This clonotype was counted many times. This chain joins TRBV5-1 and TRBJ2-7, with D uncertain. Germline assignment: CDR1 SGHRS and CDR2 YFSETQ. V lost 0 bases and J 4 bases, leaving 11 bases between the germline ends. The CDR3 loop spans 14 amino acids. DNA of the CDR3: TGCGCCAGCAGCTTGGGCTTCTCCAAGTACGAGCAGTACTTC. Protein sequence: CASSLGFSKYEQYF.

Comments on this clonotype: A read error is the likely source, as a far larger clone sits one nucleotide away. The chain recombines TRBV7-3 with TRBJ1-1; D not certain. V lost 8 bases and J 0 bases, leaving 16 bases between the germline ends. The CDR3 is made up of 15 amino acids. The germline gives CDR1 SGHTA, CDR2 FQGTGA. The DNA of the CDR3 is TGTGCCAGCGGCCCACCCAAGGAGATGAACACTGAAGCTTTCTTT. It codes for CASGPPKEMNTEAFF.

This clonotype has at least ten counts. The chain recombines TRBV11-3 with TRBJ1-1, with 7 bases fitting TRBD1. J gave up 4 bases and V 4 bases, and 9 bases lay outside the gene matches. CDR3 length: 15 residues. Germline lookup yields CDR1 SGHNT and CDR2 YENEEA. The CDR3 spells CASSSRGAGGTEAFF. CDR3 coding DNA: TGTGCCAGCAGCTCCAGGGGGGCAGGGGGCACTGAAGCTTTCTTT.